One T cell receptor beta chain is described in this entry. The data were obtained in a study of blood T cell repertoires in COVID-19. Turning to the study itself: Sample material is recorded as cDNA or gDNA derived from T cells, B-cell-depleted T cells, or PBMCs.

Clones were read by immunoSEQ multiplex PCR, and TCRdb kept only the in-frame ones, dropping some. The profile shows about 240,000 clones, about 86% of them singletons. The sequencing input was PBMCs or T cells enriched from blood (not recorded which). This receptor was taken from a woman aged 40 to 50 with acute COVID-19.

The chain's CDR3 is CASRVGGEIADTQYF. Written as DNA, the CDR3 is TGCGCCAGCCGGGTCGGAGGGGAGATTGCAGATACGCAGTATTTT. J is TRBJ2-3 and V is TRBV5-1; D possibly corresponds to TRBD2 (6 bases). The germline V gene has CDR1 SGHRS and CDR2 YFSETQ. V was clipped by 7 bases and J by 4 bases, with 19 bases between them. CDR3 length: 15 amino acids. The full variable domain, rest sourced from reference TRBV5-1 and TRBJ2-3, is KAGVTQTPRYLIKTRGQQVTLSCSPISGHRSVSWYQQTPGQGLQFLFEYFSETQRNKGNFPGRFSGRQFSNSRSEMNVSTLELGDSALYLCASRVGGEIADTQYFGPGTRLTVL.